The entry below gives a single TCR beta chain sequence along with its context. Its target is not known. Germline V lookup: CDR1 KGHSH, CDR2 LQKENI. The V gene lost 4 bases and the J gene lost 3 bases, with 9 bases spanning the gap. This CDR3 region has 13 residues. This entry is derived from a study of OX40 agonist ivuxolimab in advanced cancers. Study background: Partial responses were seen in three patients, one with hepatocellular carcinoma and two with cutaneous melanoma.

Findings and limits, study-wide: With doses of 0.1-3.0 mg/kg, partial responders showed among the lowest clonal expansion. CD4+ and CD8+ blood T cells expanded clonally by week 6 at 0.1 to 3.0 mg/kg.

Some clones are missing from TCRdb's copy, which holds only in-frame ones; the method was immunoSEQ multiplex PCR. This sample has over 70,000 clones, with about 91% found just once. The chain employs TRBV18 and TRBJ1-1; D not resolved. The TCR comes from an adult with an advanced solid tumor such as melanoma, head and neck, liver or kidney cancer. Sequenced material: CD4+ or CD8+ T cells sorted from blood, taken in a trial of the OX40 agonist ivuxolimab. CDR3 nucleotides: TGTGCCAGCTCACAAAGGGAGCACACTGAAGCTTTCTTT. Protein sequence: CASSQREHTEAFF.